This T cell receptor beta chain was captured by sequencing in a study of CD8 T cells in ankylosing spondylitis (dated by TCRdb to 2015 to 2018). Regarding the research as a whole: To find TCR variants linked to disease, the study profiled T cell receptor beta repertoires in ankylosing spondylitis patients and healthy donors. Samples of peripheral blood were taken, and for ankylosing spondylitis patients, synovial fluid was collected as well. In total, the full study cohort was made up of 110 or so healthy donors and 25 to 30 ankylosing spondylitis patients. The paper as a whole reports these results and caveats: Significant enrichment of the disease-linked clones was reported in matched synovial fluid samples from ankylosing spondylitis patients. Some of the motif variants had been reported before in the synovial fluid and blood of reactive arthritis patients, a finding that suggests common disease-initiation mechanisms. Blood from ankylosing spondylitis patients appeared to be characterized by a TCR beta motif made up of under ten highly homologous amino acid variants. A CD8+ phenotype was shown by the disease-linked clones, which were found at relatively low frequencies in peripheral blood.

The sequencer listed for this sample is Illumina HiSeq 2500. Quantitative 5'-RACE with molecular barcodes was the method used to prepare the TCR beta libraries. In the source study's methods: Disease-linked TCR variants were identified with a new computational method built on a probabilistic model of VDJ rearrangement. The public reads were reprocessed in TCRdb via fastp at Q25 and MiXCR, keeping in-frame beta chains. Under each unique CDR3 protein, matching rows form one entry showing the most common genes and DNA. TCRdb's processing, not the study's, gives the V and J calls here. The sample table holds about 250,000 distinct CDR3 sequences, of which more than 9% were seen once. 2% to 3% of the sample goes to the ten largest clones. This clonotype has at least ten counts. Its antigen target is currently unknown. A read error may account for a junction end that differs from germline. The CDR1 and CDR2 encoded by the germline V gene are LGHNA and YNFKEQ. Its CDR3 holds 16 amino acids, cysteine through phenylalanine. CDR3 DNA only is kept here, 48 bases in frame from base 1.

The sequence came from a male donor with ankylosing spondylitis or in good health (not recorded which). The chain is assembled from TRBV4-2 and TRBJ2-1; TRBD2 agrees with 12 junctional bases. The sample comprised blood, either unsorted or a sorted T cell fraction (not recorded which). CDR3 protein: CASRRETSGRYIEQFF. The bases read TGTGCCAGCCGAAGGGAGACTAGCGGGAGATACATTGAGCAGTTCTTC.